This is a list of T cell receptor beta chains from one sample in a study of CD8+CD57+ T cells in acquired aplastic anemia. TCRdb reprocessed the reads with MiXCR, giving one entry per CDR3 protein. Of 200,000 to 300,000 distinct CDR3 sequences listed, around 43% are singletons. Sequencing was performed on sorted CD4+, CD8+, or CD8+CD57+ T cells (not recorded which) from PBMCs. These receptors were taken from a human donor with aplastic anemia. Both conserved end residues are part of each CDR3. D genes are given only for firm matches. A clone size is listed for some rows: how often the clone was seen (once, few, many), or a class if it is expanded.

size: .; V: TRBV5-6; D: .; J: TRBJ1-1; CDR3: CASSRDAATEAFF; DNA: TGTGCCAGCAGCCGGGACGCTGCTACTGAAGCTTTCTTT
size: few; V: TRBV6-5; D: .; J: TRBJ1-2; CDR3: CASSAQGHGYTF; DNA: TGTGCCAGCAGTGCCCAGGGCCATGGCTACACCTTC
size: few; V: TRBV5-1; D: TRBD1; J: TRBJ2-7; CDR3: CASSLGGTGTHEQYF; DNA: TGCGCCAGCAGCTTGGGAGGGACAGGGACCCACGAGCAGTACTTC
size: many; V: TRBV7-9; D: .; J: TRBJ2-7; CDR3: CASSFLHEQYF; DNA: TGTGCCAGCAGCTTTCTACACGAGCAGTACTTC
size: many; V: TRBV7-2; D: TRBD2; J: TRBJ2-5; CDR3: CASGGGGVLETQYF; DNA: TGTGCCAGCGGGGGTGGGGGGGTGCTAGAGACCCAGTACTTC
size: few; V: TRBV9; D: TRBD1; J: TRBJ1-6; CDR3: CASSVTGSVNSPLHF; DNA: TGTGCCAGCAGCGTGACAGGGTCAGTCAATTCACCCCTCCACTTT
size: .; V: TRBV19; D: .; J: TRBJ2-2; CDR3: CASSIQATTGELFF; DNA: TGTGCCAGTAGTATACAGGCTACCACCGGGGAGCTGTTTTTT
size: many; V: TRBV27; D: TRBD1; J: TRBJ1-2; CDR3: CASSLSQGAHYGYTF; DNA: TGTGCCAGCAGTTTATCGCAGGGGGCCCACTATGGCTACACCTTC
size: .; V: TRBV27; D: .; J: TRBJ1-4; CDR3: CASSSVRGGEKLFF; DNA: TGTGCCAGCAGTTCTGTCAGGGGAGGTGAAAAACTGTTTTTT
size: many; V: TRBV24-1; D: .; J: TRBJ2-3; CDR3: CATSDSGGSELDTQYF; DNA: TGTGCCACCAGTGATAGTGGGGGGTCGGAATTGGATACGCAGTATTTT
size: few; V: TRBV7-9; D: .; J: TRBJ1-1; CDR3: CASSLSSRGWTEAFF; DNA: TGTGCCAGCAGCTTATCTTCCCGGGGATGGACTGAAGCTTTCTTT
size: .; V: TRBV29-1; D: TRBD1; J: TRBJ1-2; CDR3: CSGEDRDYGYTF; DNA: TGCAGCGGGGAGGACAGGGACTATGGCTACACCTTC
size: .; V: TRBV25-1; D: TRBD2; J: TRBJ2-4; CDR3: CASRPRLAGGTIQYF; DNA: TGTGCCAGCAGACCAAGACTAGCGGGGGGGACCATTCAGTACTTC
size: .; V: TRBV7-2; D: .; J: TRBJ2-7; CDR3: CASSLDIYSYEQYF; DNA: TGTGCCAGCAGCTTGGACATCTATTCCTACGAGCAGTACTTC
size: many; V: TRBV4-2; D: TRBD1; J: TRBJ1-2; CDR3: CASSQTGDRVYGYTF; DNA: TGTGCCAGCAGCCAGACGGGCGACAGGGTCTATGGCTACACCTTC
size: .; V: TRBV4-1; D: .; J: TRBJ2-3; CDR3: CASSQESRFLKDTQYF; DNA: TGCGCCAGCAGCCAAGAGTCTAGGTTCCTGAAAGATACGCAGTATTTT
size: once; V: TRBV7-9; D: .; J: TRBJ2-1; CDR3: CASSLLGVAEQFF; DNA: TGTGCCAGCAGCTTACTAGGTGTTGCCGAGCAGTTCTTC
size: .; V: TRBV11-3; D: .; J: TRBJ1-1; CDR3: CASSHVGGTEAFF; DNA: TGTGCCAGCAGCCACGTGGGGGGCACTGAAGCTTTCTTT
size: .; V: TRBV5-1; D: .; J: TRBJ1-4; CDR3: CASSRDGRDTEKLFF; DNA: TGCGCCAGCAGCCGTGACGGCCGGGACACCGAAAAACTGTTTTTT
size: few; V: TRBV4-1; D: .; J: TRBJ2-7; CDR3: CASSQEGKPFYEQYF; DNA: TGCGCCAGCAGCCAAGAAGGGAAGCCATTCTACGAGCAGTACTTC
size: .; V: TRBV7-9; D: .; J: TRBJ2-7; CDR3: CASSLPDSSYEQYF; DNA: TGTGCCAGCAGCCTTCCGGACAGTTCCTACGAGCAGTACTTC
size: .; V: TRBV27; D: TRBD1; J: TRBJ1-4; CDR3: CASSRGGTANEKLFF; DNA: TGTGCCAGCAGCAGGGGGGGGACAGCTAATGAAAAACTGTTTTTT
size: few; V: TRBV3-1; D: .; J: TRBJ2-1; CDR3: CASSQYGLHSNEQFF; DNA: TGTGCCAGCAGCCAGTACGGGCTTCACTCCAATGAGCAGTTCTTC
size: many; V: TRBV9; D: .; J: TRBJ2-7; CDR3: CASSVATGPEQYF; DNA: TGTGCCAGCAGCGTAGCTACAGGGCCCGAGCAGTACTTC
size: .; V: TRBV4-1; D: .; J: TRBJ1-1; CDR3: CASSQDWENTEAFF; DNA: TGCGCCAGCAGCCAAGATTGGGAGAACACTGAAGCTTTCTTT
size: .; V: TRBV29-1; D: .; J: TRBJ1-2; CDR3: CSVEDVYRQDYGYTF; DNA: TGCAGCGTTGAAGACGTTTACCGGCAGGATTATGGCTACACCTTC
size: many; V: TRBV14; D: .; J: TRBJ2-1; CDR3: CASSQTGTDYNEQFF; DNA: TGTGCCAGCAGCCAAACCGGGACTGATTACAATGAGCAGTTCTTC
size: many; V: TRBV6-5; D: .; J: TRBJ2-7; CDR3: CASSDGGRVEQYF; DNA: TGTGCCAGCAGCGACGGGGGGCGGGTCGAGCAGTACTTC
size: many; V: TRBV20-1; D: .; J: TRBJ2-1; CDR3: CSARGGVRAYNEQFF; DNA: TGCAGTGCCCGAGGGGGAGTACGAGCCTACAATGAGCAGTTCTTC
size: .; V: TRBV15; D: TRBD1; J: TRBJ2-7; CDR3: CAVQTGEREQYF; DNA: TGTGCCGTACAGACAGGGGAGCGCGAGCAGTACTTC
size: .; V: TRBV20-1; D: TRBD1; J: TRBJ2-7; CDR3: CSAEMRQGAWEQYF; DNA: TGCAGTGCTGAGATGAGACAGGGGGCTTGGGAGCAGTACTTC
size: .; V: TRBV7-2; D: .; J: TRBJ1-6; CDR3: CASSMVAGFNSPLHF; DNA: TGTGCCAGTAGTATGGTGGCGGGGTTCAATTCACCCCTCCACTTT
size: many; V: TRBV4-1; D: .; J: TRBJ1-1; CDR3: CASSQGGRSEAFF; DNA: TGCGCCAGCAGCCAAGGTGGCAGGTCTGAAGCTTTCTTT
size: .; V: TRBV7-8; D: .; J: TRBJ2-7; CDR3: CASSPRISLYHDEQYF; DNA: TGTGCCAGCAGCCCCCGAATTAGCCTGTACCACGACGAGCAGTACTTC
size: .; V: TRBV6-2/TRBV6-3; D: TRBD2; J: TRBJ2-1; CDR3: CASSYSTTSDEQFF; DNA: TGTGCCAGCAGTTACTCGACTACTAGCGATGAGCAGTTCTTC
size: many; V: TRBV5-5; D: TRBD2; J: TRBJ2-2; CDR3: CASSLRVNSGSYTGELFF; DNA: TGTGCCAGCAGCTTACGGGTAAACAGCGGGAGTTACACCGGGGAGCTGTTTTTT
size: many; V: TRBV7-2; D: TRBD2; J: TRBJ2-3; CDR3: CASSFVLVLAGGNSDTQYF; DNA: TGTGCCAGCAGCTTCGTATTGGTACTAGCGGGAGGGAATTCGGATACGCAGTATTTT
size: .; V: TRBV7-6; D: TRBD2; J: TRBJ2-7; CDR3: CASSPQRASGERSYEQYF; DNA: TGTGCCAGCAGTCCACAGCGGGCTAGCGGGGAAAGGTCCTACGAGCAGTACTTC
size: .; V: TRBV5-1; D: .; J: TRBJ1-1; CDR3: CASSYDSTEAFF; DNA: TGTGCCAGCAGTTATGACAGTACTGAAGCTTTCTTT
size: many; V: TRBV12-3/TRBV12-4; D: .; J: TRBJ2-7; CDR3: CASSLAGSSYEQYF; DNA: TGTGCCAGCAGTTTGGCGGGGAGCTCCTACGAGCAGTACTTC
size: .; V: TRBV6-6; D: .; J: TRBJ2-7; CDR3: CASSKTIEGEQYF; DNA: TGTGCCAGCAGCAAAACTATTGAGGGCGAGCAGTACTTC
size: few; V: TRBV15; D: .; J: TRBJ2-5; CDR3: CATSRDTMETQYF; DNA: TGTGCCACCAGCAGGGACACCATGGAGACCCAGTACTTC
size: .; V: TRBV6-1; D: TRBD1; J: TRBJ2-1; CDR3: CASSGTGGDEQFF; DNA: TGTGCCAGCAGTGGTACAGGGGGCGATGAGCAGTTCTTC
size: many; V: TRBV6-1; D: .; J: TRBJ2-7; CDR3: CASMDDNYEQYF; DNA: TGTGCCAGCATGGACGATAACTACGAGCAGTACTTC